This T cell receptor (beta chain) was documented in a study of PD-1 blockade in classical Hodgkin lymphoma. To note about this clone: Antigen specificity is unknown.

Noted time point: cycle 4 day 1 (C4D1), after six to seven weeks of nivolumab. Each and every patient relapsed after autologous stem cell transplantation, and patients got differing brentuximab vedotin exposure. General study points: TCR diversity in CD4+, not CD8+, cells rose significantly by C4D1.

Produced via immunoSEQ multiplex PCR; TCRdb's table is partial and in-frame only. Of tens of thousands of clones in the sample, 90% were seen once. The CDR3 consists of 15 residues. Germline V CDR1 and CDR2: SNHLY, FYNNEI. The V segment lost 7 bases and the J segment 0 bases; nucleotides outside the gene matches: 9. This chain links TRBV2 with TRBJ2-7, with TRBD1 matching over 7 bases. Specimen: peripheral blood mononuclear cells (PBMCs), collected before the fourth cycle of nivolumab. The receptor was isolated from a human donor with classical Hodgkin lymphoma. The CDR3 DNA reads as TGTGCCAGCATTGACCGGGACAGTGTCTCCTACGAGCAGTACTTC. Translated: CASIDRDSVSYEQYF.